This T cell receptor beta chain was found in a study of control samples from healthy donors and cancer patients. Profiled with immunoSEQ multiplex PCR; TCRdb holds only in-frame clones, not every one. The sample has 88,000 or so clones, around 94% seen once. J gave up 5 bases and V 3 bases, and 13 bases lay outside the gene matches. The CDR3 spans 17 residues. From germline, CDR1 is LGHNA and CDR2 YSLEER. The gene calls are TRBV4-3 and TRBJ2-3; 8 bases agree with TRBD2. Sequenced material: blood. The TCR comes from a young woman in good health. The CDR3 region is CASSHSRTSPRLDTQYF. CDR3 coding DNA: TGCGCCAGCAGCCACTCTCGGACTAGCCCGCGCTTAGATACGCAGTATTTT.